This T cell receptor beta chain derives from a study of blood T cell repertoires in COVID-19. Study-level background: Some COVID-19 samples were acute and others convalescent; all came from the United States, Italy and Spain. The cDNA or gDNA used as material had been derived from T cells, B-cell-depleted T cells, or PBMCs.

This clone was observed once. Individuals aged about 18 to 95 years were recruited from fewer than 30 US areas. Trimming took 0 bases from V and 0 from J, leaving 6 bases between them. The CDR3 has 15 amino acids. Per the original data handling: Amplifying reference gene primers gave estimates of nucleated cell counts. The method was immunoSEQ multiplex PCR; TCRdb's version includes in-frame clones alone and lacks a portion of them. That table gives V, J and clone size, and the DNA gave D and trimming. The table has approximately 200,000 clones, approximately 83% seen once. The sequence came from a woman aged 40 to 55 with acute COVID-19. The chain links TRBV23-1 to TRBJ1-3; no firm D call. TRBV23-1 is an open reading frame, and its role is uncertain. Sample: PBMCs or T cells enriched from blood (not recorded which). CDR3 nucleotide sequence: TGCGCCAGCAGTCAATCGCGGTACTCTGGAAACACCATATATTTT. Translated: CASSQSRYSGNTIYF.